This TCR beta chain was sequenced for a study of blood T cells in healthy people across ages (dated by TCRdb to 2015 to 2017). Background for the entire study: Template switching captured roughly one uniquely barcoded TCR beta cDNA molecule per two T cells in model experiments. Age-related changes in TCR beta repertoire diversity were measured in the study by deep sequencing normalized with unique cDNA molecular identifiers. Donors were grouped into four age groups: young (average roughly 17 years), middle-aged (roughly 38), aged (around 60) and long-lived (just over 80). To avoid experimental bias, donors of different ages were randomly spread across the sequencing lanes. Using the same blood draw, the study looked at two additional independent replicas of 1 million unique cDNA reads for two donors, one aged 18 to 29 and the other aged 80 or older. General findings and caveats noted by the study authors: Bulk unsorted PBMC profiling prevented conclusive comparison of naive and antigen-experienced compartments. Because the CMV infection status of the donors was unknown, age-related changes in expanded clonotypes may potentially have been confounded. The percentage of naive T cells measured by flow cytometry correlated strongly with observed TCR beta diversity. Total diversity estimates from one million sequenced T cells were considered lower bounds and underestimates. Compared with the aged group, the long-lived group had more naive CD4+ T cells, fewer expanded clones and increased TCR diversity, a pattern suggesting age selection. As age increased, observed TCR beta diversity per million T cells dropped in a roughly linear way, and a significant reduction was already evident by age about 40.

The cysteine opens and the phenylalanine closes a CDR3 of 16 amino acids. CDR3 DNA is the only sequence kept; it has 48 bases, read in frame from the first base. V drops 2 bases and J drops 2 bases, leaving 14 bases in between. Donors were roughly 40 systemically healthy Caucasian individuals from Russia aged roughly 6 to 100 years. Each donor gave about 9.8 milliliters of peripheral blood, drawn into EDTA-treated Vacutainer tubes. Ficoll-Paque density-gradient centrifugation was used to isolate PBMCs, with at least 6 million obtained per sample. Total RNA was extracted from PBMCs with Trizol reagent, with at least 6 micrograms obtained per sample. For every donor, flow cytometry on a PBMC aliquot measured the percentage of naive CD45RAhigh/CD27high T cells. A word on this clonotype: Its antigen target is currently unknown. The record has no base qualities; no much larger clone is one base away.

Library method: 5' RACE. Sequencing was performed on an Illumina HiSeq 2500. A second PCR of about 7 to 12 cycles was performed with a sample-barcoded 5' primer and a J-beta primer mix. A template-switch 5' adaptor carrying 12 random nucleotides introduced a unique molecular identifier onto each TCR beta cDNA molecule. At least 2.5 million CDR3-containing paired-end reads were obtained from each sample. The Mint cDNA synthesis kit, primed by a TRBC-specific oligonucleotide, was used to synthesize first-strand cDNA from all RNA. All cDNA was treated with uracil-DNA glycosylase and then went through a first 18-cycle PCR with the universal primers M1SS and BC2_uni_R. From the authors' description of their analysis: Each sample was normalized by randomly selecting 1 million high-quality reads, each carrying a distinct molecular identifier. Instead of being binned into consensus sequences, reads with shared molecular identifiers were discarded. MiTCR, set to a Q25 quality threshold and the strictest error-elimination algorithm, was used for CDR3 identification, clonotype clustering and error correction. A nonparametric unseen species model using Euler transformation provided a lower-bound estimate of total TCR beta diversity. TCRdb itself trimmed the public reads at Q25 with fastp, ran MiXCR and retained productive beta chains. Here each entry gathers all rows of one CDR3 protein and keeps the most common genes and DNA. These V and J calls are TCRdb output, not the study's own analysis. The sample table shows 660,000 or so distinct CDR3 sequences, and under 65% are seen once. The biggest ten clones account for over 35% of the sample.

The chain links TRBV12-3 or TRBV12-4 with TRBJ2-3; the D gene is perhaps TRBD2, on 6 matching bases. This TCR derives from a man aged 55 to 70 in good health. Sequencing was done on a sample of blood. This receptor carries the CDR3 CASSLIVADPTDTQYF. The nucleotide sequence reads TGTGCCAGCAGTTTAATAGTAGCGGACCCCACAGATACGCAGTATTTT.